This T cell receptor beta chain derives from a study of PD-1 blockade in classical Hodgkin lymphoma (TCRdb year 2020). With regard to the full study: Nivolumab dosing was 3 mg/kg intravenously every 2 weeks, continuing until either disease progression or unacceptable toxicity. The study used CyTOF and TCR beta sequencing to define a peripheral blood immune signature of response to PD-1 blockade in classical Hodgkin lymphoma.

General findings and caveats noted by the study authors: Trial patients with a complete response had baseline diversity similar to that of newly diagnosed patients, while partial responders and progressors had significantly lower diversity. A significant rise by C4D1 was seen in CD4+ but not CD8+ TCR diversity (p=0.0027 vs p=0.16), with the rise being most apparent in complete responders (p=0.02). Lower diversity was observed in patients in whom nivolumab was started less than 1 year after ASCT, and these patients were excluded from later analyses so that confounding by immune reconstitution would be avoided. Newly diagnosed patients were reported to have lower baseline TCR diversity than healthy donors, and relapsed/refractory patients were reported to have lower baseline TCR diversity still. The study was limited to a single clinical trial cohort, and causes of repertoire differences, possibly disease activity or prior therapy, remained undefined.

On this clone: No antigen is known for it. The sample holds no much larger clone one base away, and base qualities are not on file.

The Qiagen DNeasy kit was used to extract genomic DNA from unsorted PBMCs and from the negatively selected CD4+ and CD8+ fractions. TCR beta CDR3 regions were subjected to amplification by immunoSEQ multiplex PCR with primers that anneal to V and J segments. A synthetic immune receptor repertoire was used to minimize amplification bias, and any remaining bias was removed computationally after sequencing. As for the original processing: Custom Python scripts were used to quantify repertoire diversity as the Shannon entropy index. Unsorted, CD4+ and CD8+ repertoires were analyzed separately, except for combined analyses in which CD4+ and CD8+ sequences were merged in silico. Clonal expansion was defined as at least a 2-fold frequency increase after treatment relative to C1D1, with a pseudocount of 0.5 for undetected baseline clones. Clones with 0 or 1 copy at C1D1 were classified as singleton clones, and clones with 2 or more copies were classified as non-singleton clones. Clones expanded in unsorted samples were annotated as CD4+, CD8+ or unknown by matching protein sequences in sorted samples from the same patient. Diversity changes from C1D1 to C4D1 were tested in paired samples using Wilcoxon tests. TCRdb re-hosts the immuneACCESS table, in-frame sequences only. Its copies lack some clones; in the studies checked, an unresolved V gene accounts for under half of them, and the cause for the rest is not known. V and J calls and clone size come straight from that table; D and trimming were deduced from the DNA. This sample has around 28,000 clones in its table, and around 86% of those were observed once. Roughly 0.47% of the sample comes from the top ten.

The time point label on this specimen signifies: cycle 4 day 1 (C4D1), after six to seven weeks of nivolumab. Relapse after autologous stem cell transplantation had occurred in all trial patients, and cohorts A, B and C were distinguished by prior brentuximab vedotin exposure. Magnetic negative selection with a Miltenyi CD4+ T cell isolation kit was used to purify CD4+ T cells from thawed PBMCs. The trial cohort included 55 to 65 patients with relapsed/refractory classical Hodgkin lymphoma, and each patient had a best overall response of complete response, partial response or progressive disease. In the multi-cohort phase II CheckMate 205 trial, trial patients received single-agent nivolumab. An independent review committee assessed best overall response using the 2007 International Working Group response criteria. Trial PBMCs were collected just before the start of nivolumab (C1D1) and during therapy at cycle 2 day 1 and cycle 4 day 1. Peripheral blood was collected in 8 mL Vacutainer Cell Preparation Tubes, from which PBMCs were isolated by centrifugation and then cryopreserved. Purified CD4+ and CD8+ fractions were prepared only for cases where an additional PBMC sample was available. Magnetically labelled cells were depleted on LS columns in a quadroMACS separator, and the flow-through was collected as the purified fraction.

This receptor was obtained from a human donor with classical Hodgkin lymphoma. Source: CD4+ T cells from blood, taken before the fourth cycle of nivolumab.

The DNA is TGCGCCAGCAGCTTGTCCAGGGGTTACGCCACCACAGATACGCAGTATTTT. Its amino acids are CASSLSRGYATTDTQYF. The V gene is TRBV5-1 and the J gene is TRBJ2-3; TRBD1 is a weak D gene call, 6 bases matching. V is clipped by 1 base and J by 2 bases, and the sequence between their germline boundaries is 17 bases long. CDR1 and CDR2 are read off the germline V gene as SGHRS and YFSETQ. The CDR3 runs 17 amino acids, cysteine and phenylalanine included. The retained sequence is limited to the CDR3, 51 bases, with the frame set at the first base.